Below, one T cell receptor (beta chain) is given with its context. The CDR3 length is 16 residues. V lost 0 bases and J 1 base, leaving 13 bases between the germline ends. Germline V gives CDR1 SGHRS, CDR2 YFSETQ. Using immunoSEQ multiplex PCR, the repertoire was profiled, and TCRdb retains in-frame clones only, with some absent. The data contain roughly 41,000 clones, more than 70% of them seen just once; the ten biggest clones take up 5.5% to 7.5%. This specimen comes from a study of T cell changes during pregnancy in multiple sclerosis. The rearrangement links TRBV5-1 to TRBJ1-1; no reliable D call. The input for sequencing was CD8+ T cells from peripheral blood mononuclear cells, taken in the third trimester of pregnancy. This clonotype originated in a female donor with multiple sclerosis, enrolled in a pregnancy study. As DNA, the CDR3 is TGCGCCAGCAGCTTGGGAGCTGCAGGATGGAACACTGAAGCTTTCTTT. It translates to CASSLGAAGWNTEAFF.